This TCR beta chain was documented in a study of early T cells in non-severe SARS-CoV-2 infection. This clonotype was detected ten times or more. TCRdb itself ran the 5' RACE reads through MiXCR, one entry per CDR3 protein. The table lists approximately 65,000 distinct CDR3 sequences, approximately 10% of them singletons, with just under 3% in the top ten. Germline V lookup: CDR1 KGHSH, CDR2 LQKENI. V was trimmed by 0 bases and J by 2 bases, leaving 10 bases between them. The CDR3 is 15 residues long. Sequenced here: whole blood, sampled at baseline. This TCR derives from an adult who was a healthcare worker with PCR-confirmed SARS-CoV-2 infection or an uninfected control (not recorded which). The V call is TRBV18, the J call TRBJ1-2; D is unclear. The CDR3 region is CASSPPGESNYGYTF. CDR3 nucleotides: TGTGCCAGCTCACCACCGGGAGAGTCAAACTATGGCTACACCTTC.